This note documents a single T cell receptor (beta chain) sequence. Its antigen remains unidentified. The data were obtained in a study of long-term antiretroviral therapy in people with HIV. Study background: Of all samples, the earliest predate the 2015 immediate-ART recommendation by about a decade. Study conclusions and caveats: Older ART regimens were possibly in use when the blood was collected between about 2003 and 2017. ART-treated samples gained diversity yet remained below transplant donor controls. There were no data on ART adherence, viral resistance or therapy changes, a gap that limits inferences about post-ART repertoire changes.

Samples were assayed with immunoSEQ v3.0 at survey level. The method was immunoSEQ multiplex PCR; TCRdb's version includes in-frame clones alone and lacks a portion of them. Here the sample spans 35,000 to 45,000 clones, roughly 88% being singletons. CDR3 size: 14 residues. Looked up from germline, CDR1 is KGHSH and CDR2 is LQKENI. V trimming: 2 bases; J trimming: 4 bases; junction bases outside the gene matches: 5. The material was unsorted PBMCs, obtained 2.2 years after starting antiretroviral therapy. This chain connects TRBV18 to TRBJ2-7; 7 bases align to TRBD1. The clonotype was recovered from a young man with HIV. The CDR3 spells CASSPVETGYEQYF. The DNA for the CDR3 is TGTGCCAGCTCACCAGTGGAGACAGGGTACGAGCAGTACTTC.